These 5 T cell receptor beta chains were sequenced from one sample in a study of blood T cell repertoires in COVID-19. Profiling relied on immunoSEQ multiplex PCR, and the TCRdb table lists in-frame clones only, not all of them. The data hold some 200,000 clones, with around nine tenths observed a single time. The sample taken for sequencing was peripheral blood. The receptors were sampled from a woman aged 35 to 49 with acute or convalescent COVID-19.

V and J are TRBV19 and TRBJ1-3; D remains unclear. Germline CDR1 reads LNHDA; CDR2 reads SQIVND (reference sequence). V gave up 5 bases and J gave up 0 bases, with 17 bases separating them. The CDR3 totals 17 residues. CDR3 sequence reads: CASSLLQLSPSGNTIYF. The CDR3 nucleotides read TGTGCCAGTAGTCTCCTCCAACTAAGCCCCTCTGGAAACACCATATATTTT.

The chain has TRBV5-4 and TRBJ1-3; maybe TRBD1 (6 bases). The length of the CDR3 is 14 residues. Germline CDR1 SGHNT, CDR2 YYREEE (reference sequence). V was clipped by 5 bases and J by 2 bases, with 11 bases between them. CDR3 in DNA: TGTGCCAGCAGTTATACAGGGACTGGAAACACCATATATTTT. Protein: CASSYTGTGNTIYF. Complete variable domain (other parts from reference TRBV5-4 and TRBJ1-3): ETGVTQSPTHLIKTRGQQVTLRCSSQSGHNTVSWYQQALGQGPQFIFQYYREEENGRGNFPPRFSGLQFPNYSSELNVNALELDDSALYLCASSYTGTGNTIYFGEGSWLTVV.

The rearrangement uses TRBV24-1 and TRBJ1-1; possibly TRBD1 for D (6 bases). This CDR3 comprises 15 residues. The V gene's germline CDR1 is KGHDR and CDR2 SFDVKD. The germline V and J ends were trimmed by 4 bases and 1 base, with 12 bases remaining between them. CDR3: CATSDGTMENTEAFF. Written as DNA, the CDR3 is TGTGCCACCAGTGACGGGACAATGGAGAACACTGAAGCTTTCTTT.

The V and J genes are TRBV30 and TRBJ2-3; TRBD1 matches 7 bases. Germline V gene sequence: CDR1 GTSNPN, CDR2 SVGIG (reference sequence). V shed 3 bases and J 2 bases; nucleotides not matched to a gene: 5. The CDR3 has 14 amino acids. The CDR3 region is CAWRQGVTTDTQYF. As DNA, the CDR3 is TGTGCCTGGAGGCAGGGGGTCACCACAGATACGCAGTATTTT.

V usage is TRBV15 and J usage is TRBJ1-2, with 9 bases aligning to TRBD1. The germline V gene has CDR1 LNHNV and CDR2 YYDKDF (reference sequence). CDR3 length: 13 residues. V was clipped by 9 bases and J by 8 bases; unmatched bases: 10. The CDR3 bases are TGTGCCACTAATCGGGACAGGGTGCGCGGCTACACCTTC. Translating gives CATNRDRVRGYTF.